This T cell receptor beta chain was profiled in a study of blood T cell repertoires in COVID-19. Study in general: COVID-19 samples collected from the United States, Italy and Spain covered acute and convalescent phases.

Authors' methods: How many nucleated cells were present was estimated from reference gene primer amplification. Sequencing was performed with immunoSEQ multiplex PCR; in TCRdb, only in-frame clones are kept and a portion is missing. D and trimming were read from the DNA, whereas the V and J calls and clone size are those reported in that table. Of 75,000 to 80,000 clones in the sample, roughly 81% were seen once. There are 12 residues in the CDR3. V was cut by 4 bases and J by 7 bases, with 7 bases left in between. Germline V gene data show CDR1 as LGHDT and CDR2 as YNNKEL (reference sequence). Followed longitudinally, the Seattle patients had been enrolled during active infection.

This receptor was obtained from a man between 60 and 75 years old with COVID-19, enrolled during active disease. The chain is built from TRBV3-1 (or the pseudogene TRBV3-2) and TRBJ2-2, with a possible D match to TRBD2 (5 bases). The sequenced sample was peripheral blood. The CDR3 loop reads CASSRSGGELFF. The CDR3 DNA follows: TGTGCCAGCAGCCGAAGCGGCGGGGAGCTGTTTTTT.